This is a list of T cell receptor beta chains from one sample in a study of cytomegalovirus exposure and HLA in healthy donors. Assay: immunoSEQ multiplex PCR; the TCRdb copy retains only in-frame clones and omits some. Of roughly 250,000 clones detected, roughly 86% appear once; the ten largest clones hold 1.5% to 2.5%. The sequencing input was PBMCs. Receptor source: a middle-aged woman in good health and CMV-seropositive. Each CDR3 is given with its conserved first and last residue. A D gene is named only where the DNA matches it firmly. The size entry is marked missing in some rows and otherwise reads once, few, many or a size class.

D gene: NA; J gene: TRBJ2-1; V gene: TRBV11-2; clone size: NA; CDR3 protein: CASSLAHYNEQFF; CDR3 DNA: TGTGCCAGCAGCTTAGCCCACTACAATGAGCAGTTCTTC
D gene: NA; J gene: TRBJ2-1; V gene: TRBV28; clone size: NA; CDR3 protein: CASNPGQVGNEQFF; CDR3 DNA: TGTGCCAGCAATCCGGGACAAGTAGGTAATGAGCAGTTCTTC
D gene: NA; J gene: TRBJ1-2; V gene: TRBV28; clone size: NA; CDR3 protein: CASSLPKPSGEGGYGYTF; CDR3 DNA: TGTGCCAGCAGTTTACCCAAACCCTCAGGGGAGGGCGGCTATGGCTACACCTTC
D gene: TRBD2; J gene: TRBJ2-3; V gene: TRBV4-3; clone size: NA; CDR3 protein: CASSQDWSGEVPDTQYF; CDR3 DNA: TGCGCCAGCAGCCAAGATTGGAGCGGGGAGGTGCCAGATACGCAGTATTTT
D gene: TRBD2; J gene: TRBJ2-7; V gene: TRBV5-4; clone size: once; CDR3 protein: CASSLGLAGREQYF; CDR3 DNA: TGTGCCAGCAGCTTGGGACTAGCGGGACGCGAGCAGTACTTC
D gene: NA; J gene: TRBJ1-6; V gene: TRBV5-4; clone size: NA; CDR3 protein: CASSLGENSPLHF; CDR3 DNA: TGTGCCAGCAGCTTGGGTGAGAATTCACCCCTCCACTTT
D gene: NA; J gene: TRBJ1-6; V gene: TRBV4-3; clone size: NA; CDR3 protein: CASSQERGSSSPLHF; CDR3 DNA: TGCGCCAGCAGCCAAGAGCGGGGGTCGAGCTCACCCCTCCACTTT
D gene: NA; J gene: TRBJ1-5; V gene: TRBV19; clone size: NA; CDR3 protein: CASSIGGPGTLAQHF; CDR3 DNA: TGTGCCAGTAGTATCGGGGGTCCTGGGACCCTGGCCCAGCATTTT
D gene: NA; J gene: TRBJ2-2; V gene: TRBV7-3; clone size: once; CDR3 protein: CASSLEGGANTGELFF; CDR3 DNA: TGTGCCAGCAGCTTAGAGGGAGGAGCGAACACCGGGGAGCTGTTTTTT
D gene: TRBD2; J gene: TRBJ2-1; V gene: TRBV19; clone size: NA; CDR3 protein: CASSISPTSGSPSYNEQFF; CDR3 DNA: TGTGCCAGTAGTATATCCCCTACTAGCGGGAGCCCCTCCTACAATGAGCAGTTCTTC
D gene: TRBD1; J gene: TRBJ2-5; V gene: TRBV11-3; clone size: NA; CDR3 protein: CASSPGGIEETQYF; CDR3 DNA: TGTGCCAGCAGCCCAGGGGGAATCGAAGAGACCCAGTACTTC
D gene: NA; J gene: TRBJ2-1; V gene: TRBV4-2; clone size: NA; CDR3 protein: CASSQDAAPSYNEQFF; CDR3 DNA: TGTGCCAGCAGCCAAGATGCGGCTCCTTCCTACAATGAGCAGTTCTTC
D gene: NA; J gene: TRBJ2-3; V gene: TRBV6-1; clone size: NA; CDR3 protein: CASSGTGRLTDTQYF; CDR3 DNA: TGTGCCAGCAGTGGTACAGGGCGGCTTACAGATACGCAGTATTTT
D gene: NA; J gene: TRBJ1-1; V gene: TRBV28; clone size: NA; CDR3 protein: CASSFSSGTEAFF; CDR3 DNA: TGTGCCAGCAGTTTCTCCTCAGGGACTGAAGCTTTCTTT
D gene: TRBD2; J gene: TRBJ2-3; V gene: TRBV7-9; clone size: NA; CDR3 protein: CASSPEAGGPDVDTQYF; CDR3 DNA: TGTGCCAGCAGCCCGGAGGCGGGAGGGCCAGATGTAGATACGCAGTATTTT
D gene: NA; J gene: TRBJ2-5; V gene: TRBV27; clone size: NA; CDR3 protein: CASSPRPGPGDGGTQYF; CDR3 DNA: TGTGCCAGCAGTCCTAGACCGGGGCCAGGGGATGGGGGGACCCAGTACTTC
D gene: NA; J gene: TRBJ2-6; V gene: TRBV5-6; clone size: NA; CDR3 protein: CASSSTEFLSGANVLTF; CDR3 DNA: TGTGCCAGCAGTTCCACAGAGTTTCTCTCTGGGGCCAACGTCCTGACTTTC
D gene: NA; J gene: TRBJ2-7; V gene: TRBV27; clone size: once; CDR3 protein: CASSLSYGEQYF; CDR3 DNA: TGTGCCAGCAGTTTATCGTACGGCGAGCAGTACTTC
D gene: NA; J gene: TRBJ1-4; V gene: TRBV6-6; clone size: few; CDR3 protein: CASRTGTATNEKLFF; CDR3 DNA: TGTGCCAGCAGAACAGGGACCGCAACTAATGAAAAACTGTTTTTT
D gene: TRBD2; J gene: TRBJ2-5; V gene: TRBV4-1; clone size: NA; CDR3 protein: CASSHREGLLGETQYF; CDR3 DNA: TGCGCCAGCAGCCATCGGGAGGGCCTTCTGGGAGAGACCCAGTACTTC
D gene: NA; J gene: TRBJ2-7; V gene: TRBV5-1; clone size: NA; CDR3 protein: CASSLGGYEQYF; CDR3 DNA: TGCGCCAGCAGCTTGGGCGGGTACGAGCAGTACTTC
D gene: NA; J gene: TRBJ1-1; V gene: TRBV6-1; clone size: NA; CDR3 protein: CASERQVNTEAFF; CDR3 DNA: TGTGCCAGCGAGAGACAGGTGAACACTGAAGCTTTCTTT
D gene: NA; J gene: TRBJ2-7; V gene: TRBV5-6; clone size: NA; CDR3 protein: CASSLSQGVNEQYF; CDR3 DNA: TGTGCCAGCAGCTTGTCCCAGGGTGTCAACGAGCAGTACTTC
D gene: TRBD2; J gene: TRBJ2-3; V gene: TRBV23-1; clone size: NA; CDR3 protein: CASSQSAQREGLDTQYF; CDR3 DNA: TGCGCCAGCAGTCAATCCGCCCAGCGGGAGGGCCTAGATACGCAGTATTTT
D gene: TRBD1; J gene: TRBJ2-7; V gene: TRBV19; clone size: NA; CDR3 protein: CASTPGDRVGEQYF; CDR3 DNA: TGTGCCAGTACTCCGGGGGACAGGGTTGGCGAGCAGTACTTC
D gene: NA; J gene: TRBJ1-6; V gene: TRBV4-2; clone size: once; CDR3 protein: CASSQGFREASPLHF; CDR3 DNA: TGTGCCAGCAGCCAAGGTTTCAGGGAAGCTTCACCCCTCCACTTT
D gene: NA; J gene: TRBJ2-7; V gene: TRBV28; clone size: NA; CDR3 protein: CASSELSSYEQYF; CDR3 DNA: TGTGCCAGCAGTGAGTTAAGCTCCTACGAGCAGTACTTC
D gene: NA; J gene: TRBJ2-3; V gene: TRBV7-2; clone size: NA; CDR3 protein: CASSDFAGDTQYF; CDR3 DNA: TGTGCCAGCAGCGACTTTGCAGGGGATACGCAGTATTTT
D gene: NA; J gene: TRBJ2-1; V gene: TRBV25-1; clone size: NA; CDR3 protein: CASSEGGSSYNEQFF; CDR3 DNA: TGTGCCAGCAGTGAAGGGGGGAGCTCCTACAATGAGCAGTTCTTC
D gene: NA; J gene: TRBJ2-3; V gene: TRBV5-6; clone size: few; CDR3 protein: CASSFSRDGQYF; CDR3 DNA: TGTGCCAGCAGCTTTAGCAGGGATGGGCAGTATTTT
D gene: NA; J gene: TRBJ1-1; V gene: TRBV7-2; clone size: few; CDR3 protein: CASRALWGGVNTEAFF; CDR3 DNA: TGTGCCAGCAGGGCCCTGTGGGGCGGGGTGAACACTGAAGCTTTCTTT
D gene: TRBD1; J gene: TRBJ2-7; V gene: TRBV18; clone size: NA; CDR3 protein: CASSQGTGDRYEQYF; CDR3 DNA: TGTGCCAGCTCACAAGGGACAGGGGACCGCTACGAGCAGTACTTC
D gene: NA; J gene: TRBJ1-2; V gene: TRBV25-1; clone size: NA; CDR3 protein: CASSEPGRTNYGYTF; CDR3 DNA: TGTGCCAGCAGTGAACCCGGACGGACAAACTATGGCTACACCTTC
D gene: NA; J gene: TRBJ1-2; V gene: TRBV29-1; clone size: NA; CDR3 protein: CSVVPPSGGYTF; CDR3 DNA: TGCAGCGTCGTCCCTCCCTCGGGTGGCTACACCTTC
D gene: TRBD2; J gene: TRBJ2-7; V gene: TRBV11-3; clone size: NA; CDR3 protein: CASRAKGRGTYEQYF; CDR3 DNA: TGTGCCAGCAGGGCCAAGGGGAGGGGAACCTACGAGCAGTACTTC
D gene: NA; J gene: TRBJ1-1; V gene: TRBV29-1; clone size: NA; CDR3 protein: CSAAQGRQAFF; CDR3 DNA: TGCAGCGCCGCGCAGGGGCGGCAAGCTTTCTTT
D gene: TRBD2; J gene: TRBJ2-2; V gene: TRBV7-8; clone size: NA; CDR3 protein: CASSRTSGRVGELFF; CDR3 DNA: TGTGCCAGCAGCCGCACTAGCGGGAGGGTCGGGGAGCTGTTTTTT